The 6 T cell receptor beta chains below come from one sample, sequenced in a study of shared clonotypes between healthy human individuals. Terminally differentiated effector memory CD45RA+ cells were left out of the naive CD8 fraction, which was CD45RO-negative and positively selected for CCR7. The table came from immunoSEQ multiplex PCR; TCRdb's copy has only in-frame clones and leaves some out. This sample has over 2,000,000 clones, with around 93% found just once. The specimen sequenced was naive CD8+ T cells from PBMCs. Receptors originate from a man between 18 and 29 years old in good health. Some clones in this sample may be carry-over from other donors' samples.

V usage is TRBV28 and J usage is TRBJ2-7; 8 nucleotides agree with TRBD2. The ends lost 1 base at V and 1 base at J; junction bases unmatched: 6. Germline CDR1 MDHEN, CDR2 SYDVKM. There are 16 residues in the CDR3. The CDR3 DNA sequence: TGTGCCAGCAGTTTATCCAGCGGGAGTACGTCCTACGAGCAGTACTTC. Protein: CASSLSSGSTSYEQYF.

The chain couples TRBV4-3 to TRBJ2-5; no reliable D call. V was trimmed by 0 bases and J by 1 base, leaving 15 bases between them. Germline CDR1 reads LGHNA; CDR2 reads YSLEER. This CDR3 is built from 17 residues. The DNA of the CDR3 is TGCGCCAGCAGCCAAGACTCGGGTCGAGACCCCCAAGAGACCCAGTACTTC. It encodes CASSQDSGRDPQETQYF.

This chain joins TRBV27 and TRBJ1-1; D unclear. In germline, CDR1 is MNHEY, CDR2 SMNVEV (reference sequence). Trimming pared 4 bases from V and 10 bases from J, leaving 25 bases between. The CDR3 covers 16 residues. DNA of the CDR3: TGTGCCAGCAGTTCCCGGCGGGAGAGGCGAACGTGGAGAGCTTTCTTT. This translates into CASSSRRERRTWRAFF.

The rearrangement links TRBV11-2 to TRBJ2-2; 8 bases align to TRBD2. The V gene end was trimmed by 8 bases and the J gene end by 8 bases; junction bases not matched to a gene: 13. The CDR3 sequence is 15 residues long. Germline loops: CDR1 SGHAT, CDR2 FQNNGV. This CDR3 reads CASPGLAQKVGELFF. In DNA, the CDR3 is TGTGCCAGCCCCGGACTAGCACAGAAGGTTGGGGAGCTGTTTTTT.

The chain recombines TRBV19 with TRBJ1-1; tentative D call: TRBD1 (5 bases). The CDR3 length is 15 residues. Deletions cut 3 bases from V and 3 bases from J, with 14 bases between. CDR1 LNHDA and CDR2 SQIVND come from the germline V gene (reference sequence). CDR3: CASSIIGRGDTEAFF. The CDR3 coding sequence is TGTGCCAGTAGTATTATAGGTCGGGGGGACACTGAAGCTTTCTTT.

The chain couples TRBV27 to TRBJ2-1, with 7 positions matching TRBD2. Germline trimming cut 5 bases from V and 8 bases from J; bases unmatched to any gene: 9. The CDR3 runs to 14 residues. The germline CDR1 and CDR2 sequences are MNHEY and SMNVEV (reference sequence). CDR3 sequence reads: CASSERGPYDEQFF. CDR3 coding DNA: TGTGCCAGCAGTGAGCGGGGCCCTTATGATGAGCAGTTCTTC.